The rows below give T cell receptor beta chains drawn from one sample of a study of blood T cells in healthy people across ages. TCRdb re-analysed the 5' RACE reads in MiXCR, keeping a single row per CDR3 protein. This sample has about 1,400,000 distinct CDR3 sequences, with 59% found just once. The specimen was blood. The receptors here all came from a man between 18 and 35 years old in good health. CDR3s include the opening cysteine and the closing phenylalanine or tryptophan. The D gene is left open where the match is weak. Only part of the rows carry a size: once, few, many, or a class if the clone is expanded.

cdr3_aa,cdr3_nt,v_call,d_call,clone_size,j_call
CASVWDSNQPQHF,TGTGCCAGCGTTTGGGACAGCAATCAGCCCCAGCATTTT,TRBV6-6,-,-,TRBJ1-5
CANSAGTGGLEQYF,TGTGCCAACAGTGCCGGGACAGGGGGCCTCGAGCAGTACTTC,TRBV6-1,TRBD1,-,TRBJ2-7
CASSWRTQGPYGYTF,TGCGCCAGCAGCTGGAGAACACAGGGGCCCTATGGCTACACCTTC,TRBV5-1,TRBD1,-,TRBJ1-2
CASTGGVAGGYNEQFF,TGTGCCAGCACCGGCGGGGTAGCGGGAGGGTACAATGAGCAGTTCTTC,TRBV6-6,TRBD2,-,TRBJ2-1
CASTRTRDRDSPLHF,TGTGCCAGCACCAGAACGAGGGACAGAGACTCACCCCTCCACTTT,TRBV27,TRBD1,-,TRBJ1-6
CASSPLGREQYF,TGTGCCAGCTCACCATTGGGGCGAGAGCAGTACTTC,TRBV18,-,-,TRBJ2-7
CSARELNVGLQETQYF,TGCAGTGCTAGAGAGCTAAACGTGGGACTACAAGAGACCCAGTACTTC,TRBV20-1,TRBD2,-,TRBJ2-5
CASSDPGQGNGYTF,TGTGCCAGCAGTGACCCGGGACAGGGGAATGGCTACACCTTC,TRBV25-1,TRBD1,-,TRBJ1-2
CASSQEGQGFYNEQFF,TGTGCCAGCAGCCAAGAGGGACAGGGGTTTTACAATGAGCAGTTCTTC,TRBV3-1,TRBD1,-,TRBJ2-1
CATKVGLAGASEQFF,TGCGCCACCAAGGTCGGACTAGCGGGAGCATCTGAGCAGTTCTTC,TRBV5-1,TRBD2,-,TRBJ2-1
CSARDALGTYEQYF,TGCAGTGCTAGAGATGCTCTCGGAACCTACGAGCAGTACTTC,TRBV20-1,-,-,TRBJ2-7
CAISESGQSETQYF,TGTGCCATCAGTGAGTCTGGACAGTCAGAGACCCAGTACTTC,TRBV6-6,-,once,TRBJ2-5